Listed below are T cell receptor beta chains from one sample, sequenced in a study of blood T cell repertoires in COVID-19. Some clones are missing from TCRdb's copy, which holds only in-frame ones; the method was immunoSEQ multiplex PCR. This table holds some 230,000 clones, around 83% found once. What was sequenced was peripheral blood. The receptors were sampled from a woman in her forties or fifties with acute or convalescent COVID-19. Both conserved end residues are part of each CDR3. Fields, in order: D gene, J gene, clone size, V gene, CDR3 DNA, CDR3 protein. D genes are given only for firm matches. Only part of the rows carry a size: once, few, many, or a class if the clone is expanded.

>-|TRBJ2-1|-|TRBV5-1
TGCGCCAGCAGCTTGTTTCAACAGGGACTAACCTACAATGAGCAGTTCTTC
CASSLFQQGLTYNEQFF
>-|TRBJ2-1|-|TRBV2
TGTGCCAGCAGATCCCCGGTTGCGAACCTAAATGAGCAGTTCTTC
CASRSPVANLNEQFF
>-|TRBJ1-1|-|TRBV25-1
TGTGCCAGCAGTGCAAATAATCTAGGACATATGAACACTGAAGCTTTCTTT
CASSANNLGHMNTEAFF
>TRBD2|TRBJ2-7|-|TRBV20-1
TGCAGTGCTAGTGCCCTAGCGGAAAGCTCCTACGAGCAGTACTTC
CSASALAESSYEQYF
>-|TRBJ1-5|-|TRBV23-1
TGCGCCAGCAGTCAACCCCGGACAGATCAGCCCCAGCATTTT
CASSQPRTDQPQHF
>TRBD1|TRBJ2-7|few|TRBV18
TGTGCCAGCTCAGCGGGACCGGGACAGGGCACCTACGAGCAGTACTTC
CASSAGPGQGTYEQYF
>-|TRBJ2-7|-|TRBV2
TGTGCCAGCAGTACAGGGCCCCGGACCTACGAGCAGTACTTC
CASSTGPRTYEQYF
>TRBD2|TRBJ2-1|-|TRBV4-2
TGTGCCAGCAGCCAAGCGACTAGCCGGGGAAATGAGCAGTTCTTC
CASSQATSRGNEQFF
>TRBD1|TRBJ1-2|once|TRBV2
TGTGCCAGCAGCTCAAGCCCGGGACAGGGGAGCTACACCTTC
CASSSSPGQGSYTF
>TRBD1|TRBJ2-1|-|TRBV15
TGTGCCACCACCCGGGACAGGGGCAAGAATGAGCAGTTCTTC
CATTRDRGKNEQFF
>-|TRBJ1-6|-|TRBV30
TGTGCCTGGAGTGTAAGCCACAGGGAAAATTCACCCCTCCACTTT
CAWSVSHRENSPLHF
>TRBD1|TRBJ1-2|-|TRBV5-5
TGTGCCAGCAGCTTGGCTCGGACAGGGGAGATCTATGGCTACACCTTC
CASSLARTGEIYGYTF
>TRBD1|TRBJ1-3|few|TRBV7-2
TGTGCCAGCAGCGGGTACAGGGGCTCCGGAAACACCATATATTTT
CASSGYRGSGNTIYF
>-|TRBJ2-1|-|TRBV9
TGTGCCAGCAGCGCCAGCGGATTCTCCTACAATGAGCAGTTCTTC
CASSASGFSYNEQFF
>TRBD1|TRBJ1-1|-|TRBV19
TGTGCCAGTAGCCAAGGGGGCGGGTTGGGTGAAGCTTTCTTT
CASSQGGGLGEAFF
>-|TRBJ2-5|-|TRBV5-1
TGCGCCAGCAGCCCAACACGACTAGGACAAGAGACCCAGTACTTC
CASSPTRLGQETQYF
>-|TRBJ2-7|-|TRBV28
TGTGCCAGCAGTTCCCTGACAGGTGGTAGGTCCTACGAGCAGTACTTC
CASSSLTGGRSYEQYF
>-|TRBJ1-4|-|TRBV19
TGTGCCAGTAGTCAACAGTCTTCAACTAATGAAAAACTGTTTTTT
CASSQQSSTNEKLFF
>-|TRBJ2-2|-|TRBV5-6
TGTGCCAGCAGCTGGGCAAGAGCGGCGGGGGAGCTGTTTTTT
CASSWARAAGELFF
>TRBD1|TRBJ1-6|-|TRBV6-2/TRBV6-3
TGTGCCAGCAGTTTTCACCCGGACAGGGGGCTGAATTCACCCCTCCACTTT
CASSFHPDRGLNSPLHF
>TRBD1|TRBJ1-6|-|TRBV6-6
TGTGCCAGCAGTACCGGGACAGGGGAGAATTCACCCCTCCACTTT
CASSTGTGENSPLHF
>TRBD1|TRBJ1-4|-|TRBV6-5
TGTGCCAGCAGTCAGAACCGGGACAGGGATGAAAAACTGTTTTTT
CASSQNRDRDEKLFF
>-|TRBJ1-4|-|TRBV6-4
TGTGCCAGCAGTGCGGACCTCGGGGATGAAAAACTGTTTTTT
CASSADLGDEKLFF
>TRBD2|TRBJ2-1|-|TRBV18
TGTGCCAGCTCACCGGATTTTCTAGCGGGAGTATTGGGAAATGAGCAGTTCTTC
CASSPDFLAGVLGNEQFF
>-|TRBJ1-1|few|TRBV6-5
TGTGCCAGCAGTTACGAGGTATTAACGGAAGCTTTCTTT
CASSYEVLTEAFF
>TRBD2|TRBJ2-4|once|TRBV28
TGTGCCAGCAGTTCCGGACTAGCCCGAAACATTCAGTACTTC
CASSSGLARNIQYF
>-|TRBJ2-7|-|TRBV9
TGTGCCAGCAGCGTAGGACAATCCTACGAGCAGTACTTC
CASSVGQSYEQYF
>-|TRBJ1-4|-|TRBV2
TGTGCCAGCAGTGAAATTGGGCAGGGGAACGGAAAACTGTTTTTT
CASSEIGQGNGKLFF
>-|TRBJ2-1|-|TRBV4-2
TGTGCCAGCAGCCAAGAACTCTCGCGGGAGCAGTTCTTC
CASSQELSREQFF
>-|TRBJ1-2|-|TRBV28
TGTGCCAGCAGTTCCCGGACATCTGGCTACACCTTC
CASSSRTSGYTF
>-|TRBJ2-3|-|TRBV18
TGTGCCAGCTCACCACGGGCCTTGGCCACCGCAGATACGCAGTATTTT
CASSPRALATADTQYF
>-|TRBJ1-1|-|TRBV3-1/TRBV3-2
TGTGCCAGCAGTCTCGTTCCTGCAGGGGACGCTTTCTTT
CASSLVPAGDAFF
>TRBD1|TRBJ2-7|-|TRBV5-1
TGCGCCAGCAGCTTGGGGGGCAGGGGGACGGACGAGCAGTACTTC
CASSLGGRGTDEQYF
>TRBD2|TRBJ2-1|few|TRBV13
TGTGCCAGCAGACCTAGACTAGCGGGGCCCTACAATGAGCAGTTCTTC
CASRPRLAGPYNEQFF
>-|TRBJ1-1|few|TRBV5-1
TGCGCCAGCAGCGGGCAGGGAGGGACGAACACTGAAGCTTTCTTT
CASSGQGGTNTEAFF
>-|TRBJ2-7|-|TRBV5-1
TGCGCCAGCAGCGTTGACAGATACGAGCAGTACTTC
CASSVDRYEQYF
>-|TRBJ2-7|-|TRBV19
TGTGCCAGTTTGGGCGGAGGCTCCTACGAGCAGTACTTC
CASLGGGSYEQYF
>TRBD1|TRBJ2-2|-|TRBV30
TGTGCCTGGCGCCGGGACAGGGGAATCGGGGAGCTGTTTTTT
CAWRRDRGIGELFF
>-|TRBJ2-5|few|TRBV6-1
TGTGCCAGCAGTGAATCCAGTCTTGACCAAGAGACCCAGTACTTC
CASSESSLDQETQYF
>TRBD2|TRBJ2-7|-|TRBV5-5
TGTGCCAGCAGCCCTTGGACTAGTTTGTCCGAGCAGTACTTC
CASSPWTSLSEQYF
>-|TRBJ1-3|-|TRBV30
TGTGCCTGGAAGGGACTCTCTGGAAACACCATATATTTT
CAWKGLSGNTIYF
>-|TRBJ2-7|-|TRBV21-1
TGTGCCAGCAGCAAAGTCAGGCTAGCGGGGGTCTACGAGCAGTACTTC
CASSKVRLAGVYEQYF
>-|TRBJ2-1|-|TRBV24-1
TGTGCCACCAGTGACCCGACAGACAATGAGCAGTTCTTC
CATSDPTDNEQFF
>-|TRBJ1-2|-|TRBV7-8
TGTGCCAGCAGCTTATTGGCGGGAAGGGGCTATGGCTACACCTTC
CASSLLAGRGYGYTF
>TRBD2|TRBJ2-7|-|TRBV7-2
TGTGCCAGCAGCAAGAGCGGGGGGGTTTACGAGCAGTACTTC
CASSKSGGVYEQYF
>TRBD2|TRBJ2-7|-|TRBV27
TGTGCCAGCAGCCGATATGGGAGGGTGGCCTACGAGCAGTACTTC
CASSRYGRVAYEQYF
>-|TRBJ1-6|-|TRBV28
TGTGCCAGCTGGCGGGGCACCTATAATTCACCCCTCCACTTT
CASWRGTYNSPLHF
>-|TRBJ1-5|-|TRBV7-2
TGTGCCAGCAGCTTAAGTCGGCAGGGCACCCAGCCCCAGCATTTT
CASSLSRQGTQPQHF
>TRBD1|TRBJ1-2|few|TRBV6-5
TGTGCCAGCAGTCCCGGGACAGGTTATGGCTACACCTTC
CASSPGTGYGYTF
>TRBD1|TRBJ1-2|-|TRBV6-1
TGTGCCAGCAGTGAACAGGGGGGCTATGGCTACACCTTC
CASSEQGGYGYTF
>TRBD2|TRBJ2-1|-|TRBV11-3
TGTGCCAGCAGCTTGAGCGGGGGTGGGGAGCAGTTCTTC
CASSLSGGGEQFF
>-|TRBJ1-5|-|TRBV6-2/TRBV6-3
TGTGCCAGCAGTAATCCTAATCAGCCCCAGCATTTT
CASSNPNQPQHF
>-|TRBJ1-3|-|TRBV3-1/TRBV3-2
TGTGCCAGCAGCCCGCAGGGAAGTAACTCTGGAAACACCATATATTTT
CASSPQGSNSGNTIYF
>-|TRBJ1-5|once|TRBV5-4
TGTGCCAGCAGCTCGGGAGGGAGGGCCCCTCAGCCCCAGCATTTT
CASSSGGRAPQPQHF
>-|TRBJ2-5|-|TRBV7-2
TGTGCCAGCAGCTTTGGCTCAGGGGAAGAGACCCAGTACTTC
CASSFGSGEETQYF
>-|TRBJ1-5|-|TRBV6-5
TGTGCCAGCAGTTCCGGGGAGGGGGGTCAGCCCCAGCATTTT
CASSSGEGGQPQHF